This TCR beta chain originates from a study of cytomegalovirus exposure and HLA in healthy donors (dated 2017 in TCRdb). About the full investigation: An earlier analysis of several hundred of the donors reported 250 to 300 Gb of sequence data and 95 million to 140 million unique TCR beta sequences obtained from roughly 180 million T cells. Around 300 gigabases of sequencing data and roughly 90 million unique TCR sequences were included in an early release covering several hundred HLA-typed donors. Of the roughly 400 genotyped donors, 65% to 90% fell in the genetic ancestry cluster associated with self-reported Caucasian donors. The study aimed to test whether signatures of past pathogen exposure could be identified by cataloging public T cell receptors. The study profiled the T cell repertoires of approximately 700 subjects by immunosequencing and related them to cytomegalovirus serostatus. In addition to the first cohort of roughly 700 subjects, a separate validation cohort of approximately 130 different subjects was used. To predict cytomegalovirus infection status, the study combined high-throughput TCR immunosequencing, statistical association of individual TCRs with disease status, and machine learning. A later analysis re-examined previously published TCR beta repertoires from roughly 720 donors and added high-resolution HLA genotyping to investigate patterns of TCR occurrence. The later analysis used no new phenotypic data to find candidate immune exposures, relying instead on TCR beta sequences and their occurrence across donors. In an earlier analysis of over 550 of the donors, high-throughput TCR beta sequencing was used to judge whether each TCR beta V gene segment behaved as functional or pseudogenic. Donor age, sex, ethnicity and CMV serostatus were compiled together with the repertoire data. A later genetic analysis took genome-wide SNP genotypes for about 65% of the roughly 670 donors and used that subset as a discovery cohort. Every discovery cohort repertoire had been produced on one sequencing platform. HLA typing included class I and class II loci at four-digit resolution. The number of typed donors differed by locus: roughly 620-630 for A, B, C, DRB1 and DQB1; some 540 for DQA1; 600 to 610 for DPA1; and around 470 for DPB1. Because of strong linkage in the cohort, roughly five DR-DQ haplotypes were treated as single units for association and clustering. Across 300 to 400 genotyped donors of the cohort, an average of about 200,000 unique TCR beta nucleotide sequences per donor were sequenced, and around 20% of those sequences were non-productive.

The cohort was made up of under 800 healthy bone marrow donors. At the time of sampling, all cohort members were nominally healthy, though unrecorded immune exposures were likely present. The donor was CMV seronegative and belonged to the group of roughly 330 seronegative cohort members. A peripheral blood sample was provided by each donor, and peripheral blood mononuclear cells were used for TCR beta sequencing. The Qiagen DNeasy Blood Extraction Kit was used to extract genomic DNA from the blood cell samples. The library was prepared using the immunoSEQ multiplex PCR assay. The multiplex PCR relied on a mix of 60 forward primers for TCR Vbeta segments and 13 reverse primers for TCR Jbeta segments. A multiplex PCR assay on genomic DNA amplified the CDR3 region of rearranged TCR beta genes. The amplified TCR beta libraries were sequenced on the Illumina HiSeq System as 87-base-pair reads. On the study's bioinformatics: Across the 700 or so repertoires, a later analysis counted approximately 75 million unique TCR beta chains, around 11 million of which were shared by at least two donors. A nearest-neighbor algorithm error-corrected the raw reads and collapsed the reads into unique sequences, merging closely related sequences to remove PCR and sequencing errors. To assign V, D and J gene segments, CDR3 sequences were aligned to IMGT reference sequences. Each retained sequence needed at least a six-nucleotide match to both a V gene segment and a J gene segment. A rearrangement counted as productive if the CDR3 had no stop codons and remained in frame with V and J, and every other rearrangement counted as non-productive. CDR3 was defined by IMGT convention, running from the second conserved V-encoded cysteine to the conserved J-encoded phenylalanine. In an earlier analysis of around 570 of the donors, sequences lacking an unambiguous match to a single V gene segment were excluded. An earlier analysis of a few hundred of the donors classified V segments as functional when productive rearrangements were above 56.7% and as segregating when the standard deviation between donors was above 5%. A statistical classification framework was developed to diagnose cytomegalovirus status using the catalog of TCR beta chain sequences. In a later analysis, TCR nucleotide sequences were compared against IMGT/GENE-DB human TR gene sequences so that V and J genes could be assigned. In a later analysis, CDR3 sequences and most-parsimonious VDJ recombination scenarios were assigned using the TCRdist pipeline. A later analysis defined each TCR beta chain by its CDR3 amino acid sequence plus V-gene family, and excluded reads lacking a unique V-gene family. As a way to deal with suspected cross-contamination and a sequencing artifact, a later analysis dropped over 550 nucleotide sequences that were highly shared and had low generation probability. A later analysis calculated a clonal expansion index for each public chain from normalized within-repertoire ranks of inferred template counts. In a later analysis, generation probabilities were computed using a VDJ recombination model fitted to out-of-frame rearrangements, and the results were checked against IGoR. In a later analysis, TCR-TCR, TCR-HLA and TCR-CMV co-occurrence was scored with hypergeometric tests, and a repertoire-size bias correction was applied to TCR pairs. To estimate false discovery rates, a later analysis permuted the HLA or CMV assignments 20 times. In a later analysis, co-occurring TCRs were grouped using DBSCAN, and TCRdist sequence similarity was added for clustering within HLA-allele-positive subsets. Repertoires with fewer than 30,000 or more than 120,000 public chains were left out of co-occurrence clustering, as were about five repertoires with anomalous nucleotide sharing. TCRdb retrieved this table from immuneACCESS and kept in-frame rearrangements only. Not all clones are present; in checked studies, unresolved V genes account for under half, and no reason is known for the remainder. V, J and clone size are taken as reported in that table, and D and trimming were inferred from the DNA itself. This sample lists under 200,000 clones; 68% were detected once. In total, the top ten clones hold approximately 1.5% of the sample.

About this clone itself: The antigen this receptor binds is unknown. No qualities accompany the bases; no much larger clone lies one base away.

Results the study describes overall, beyond this receptor: Linkage disequilibrium might explain the correlated functional status among segregating V segments, but an unknown experimental factor could not be excluded. A later analysis found that TCR association rates varied across HLA loci, with DRB1 alleles showing the most associated TCRs and HLA-C alleles the fewest. In a later genetic analysis, a missense DCLRE1C variant was associated with V-gene and J-gene trimming of TCR beta chains, and the association was replicated in an independent cohort. The 87-base-pair reads could not distinguish some IMGT-functional V segments, including TRBV6-2 and TRBV6-3, so those segments were excluded. When HLA alleles, especially DR and DQ, strongly co-occurred, TCR associations were difficult to assign to individual alleles. A further reported finding was that TCR beta sequences accurately predicted the HLA-A and HLA-B alleles for most subjects in the first cohort. For the cohort, immune exposure information was limited to CMV serostatus. Across donors, most TCR sequences were observed very rarely, whereas some public TCRs were present in many individuals. The authors suggested that the approach could potentially be extended to other disease states and immunological phenotypes. Only TCR beta chains were sequenced in this cohort, and the absence of alpha or paired-chain data limited detectable features. Because counts were too low, some 16 rarely observed V segments, including chromosome 9 orphons, were excluded from the earlier analysis of 587 of the donors. Roughly uniform sequencing depth across donors was assumed in presence/absence analyses, although this assumption may not hold. Cytomegalovirus status was reported to be diagnosed by the classifier with high specificity and sensitivity in both the original and validation cohorts. A cluster of highly shared sequence variants was judged likely to be a technical artifact of the sequencing pipeline. Compared with equally common non-associated chains, HLA-associated TCR beta chains in a later analysis were more clonally expanded and had lower generation probabilities. A later analysis associated 15,000 to 20,000 TCR beta sequences with specific HLA alleles at a false discovery rate of 0.05. Broadly in line with IMGT annotations, most TCR beta V segments showed up in productive rearrangements about 87% or about 30% of the time in an earlier analysis of around 550 of the donors. According to a later analysis, parvovirus B19, influenza, CMV and Epstein-Barr virus appeared linked to several top co-occurrence clusters. The study gave a list of 150 to 200 TCR beta chains associated with cytomegalovirus. According to a later genetic analysis, donors in an Asian-associated ancestry cluster had fewer N-insertions in productive TCRs than the approximately 630-donor mean. In vitro tests confirmed that three of the cytomegalovirus-associated TCR beta chains recognize cytomegalovirus antigens. Most CMV-associated TCR beta chains appeared to be HLA-restricted in a later analysis, and the HLA associations seemed to be driven largely by CMV exposure. Because some donors lacked HLA typing at each locus, the association tests relied only on the typed subset.

CDR1 and CDR2 are read off the germline V gene (reference sequence) as LNHDA and SQIVND. The CDR3 runs 15 residues from the cysteine to the phenylalanine. Of the read, only the CDR3 DNA is kept; its 45 bases are in frame from base 1. V is shortened by 6 bases, J by 0 bases, and the region joining them spans 13 bases. Sequences were obtained from PBMCs. The clonotype comes from a man aged 45-60 years in good health and CMV-seronegative. This chain joins TRBV19 to TRBJ2-3; a tentative D match to TRBD2 spans 6 bases. The DNA sequence reads TGTGCCAGTAGATCGGGACTCACTAGCACAGATACGCAGTATTTT. Translated, it reads CASRSGLTSTDTQYF.